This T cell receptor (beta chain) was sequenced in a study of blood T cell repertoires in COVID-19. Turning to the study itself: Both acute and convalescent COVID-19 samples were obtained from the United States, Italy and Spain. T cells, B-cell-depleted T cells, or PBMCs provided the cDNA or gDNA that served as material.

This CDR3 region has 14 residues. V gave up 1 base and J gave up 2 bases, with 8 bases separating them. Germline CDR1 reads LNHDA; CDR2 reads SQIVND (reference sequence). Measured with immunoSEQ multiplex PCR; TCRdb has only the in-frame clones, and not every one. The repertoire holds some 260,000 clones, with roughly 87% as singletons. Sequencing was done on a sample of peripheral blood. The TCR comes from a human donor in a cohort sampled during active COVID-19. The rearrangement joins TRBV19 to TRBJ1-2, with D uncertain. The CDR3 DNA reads TGTGCCAGTAGTATAGGCCAGGCAAACTATGGCTACACCTTC. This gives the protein CASSIGQANYGYTF.